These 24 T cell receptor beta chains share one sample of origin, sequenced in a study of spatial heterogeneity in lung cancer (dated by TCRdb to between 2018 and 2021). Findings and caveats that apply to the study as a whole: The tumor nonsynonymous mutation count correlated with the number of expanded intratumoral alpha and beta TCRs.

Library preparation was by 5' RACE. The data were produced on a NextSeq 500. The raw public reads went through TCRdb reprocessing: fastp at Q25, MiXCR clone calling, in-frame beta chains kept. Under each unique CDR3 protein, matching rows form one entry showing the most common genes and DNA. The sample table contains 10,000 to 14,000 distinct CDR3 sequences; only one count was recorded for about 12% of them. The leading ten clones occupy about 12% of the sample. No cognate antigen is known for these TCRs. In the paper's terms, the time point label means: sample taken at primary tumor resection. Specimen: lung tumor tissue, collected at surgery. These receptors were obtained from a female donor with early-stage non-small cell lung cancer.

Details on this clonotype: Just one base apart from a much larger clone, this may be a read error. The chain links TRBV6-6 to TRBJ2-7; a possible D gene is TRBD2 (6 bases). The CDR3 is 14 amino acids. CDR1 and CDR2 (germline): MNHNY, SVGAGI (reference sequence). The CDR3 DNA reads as TGTGCCAGCAGCTTGGTGGGGACTTCCGGCGAGCAGAACTTC. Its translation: CASSLVGTSGEQNF.

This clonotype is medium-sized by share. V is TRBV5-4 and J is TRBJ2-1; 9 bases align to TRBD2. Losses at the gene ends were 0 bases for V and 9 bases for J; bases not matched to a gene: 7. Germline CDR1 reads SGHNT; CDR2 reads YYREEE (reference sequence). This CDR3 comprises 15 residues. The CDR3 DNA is TGTGCCAGCAGCTTGGGAAGCGGGAGGCCTGGTGAGCAGTTCTTC. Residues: CASSLGSGRPGEQFF.

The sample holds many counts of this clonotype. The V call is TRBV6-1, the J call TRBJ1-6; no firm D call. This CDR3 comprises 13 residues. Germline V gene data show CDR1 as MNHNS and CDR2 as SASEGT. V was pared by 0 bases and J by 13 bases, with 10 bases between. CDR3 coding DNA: TGTGCCAGCAGTGAAGCCCCCGGTCGGCCCCTCCACTTT. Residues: CASSEAPGRPLHF.

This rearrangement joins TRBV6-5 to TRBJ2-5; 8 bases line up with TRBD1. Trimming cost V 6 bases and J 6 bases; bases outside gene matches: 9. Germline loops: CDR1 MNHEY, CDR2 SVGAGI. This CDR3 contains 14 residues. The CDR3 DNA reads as TGTGCCAGCAGCCCCGACAGGGACAGGCAGACCCAGTACTTC. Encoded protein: CASSPDRDRQTQYF.

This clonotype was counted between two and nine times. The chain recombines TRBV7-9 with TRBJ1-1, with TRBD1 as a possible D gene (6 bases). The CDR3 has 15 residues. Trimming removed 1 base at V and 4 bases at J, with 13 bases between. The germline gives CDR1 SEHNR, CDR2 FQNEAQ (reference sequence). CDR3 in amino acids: CASSLELGGGTEAFF. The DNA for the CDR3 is TGTGCCAGCAGCTTAGAATTGGGAGGGGGCACTGAAGCTTTCTTT.

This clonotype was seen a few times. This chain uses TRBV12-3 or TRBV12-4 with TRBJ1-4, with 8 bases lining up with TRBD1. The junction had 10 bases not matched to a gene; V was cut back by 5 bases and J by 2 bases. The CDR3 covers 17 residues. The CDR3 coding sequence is TGTGCCAGCAGTCTATCCCTCCGACAGGGGACTAATGAAAAACTGTTTTTT. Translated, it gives CASSLSLRQGTNEKLFF.

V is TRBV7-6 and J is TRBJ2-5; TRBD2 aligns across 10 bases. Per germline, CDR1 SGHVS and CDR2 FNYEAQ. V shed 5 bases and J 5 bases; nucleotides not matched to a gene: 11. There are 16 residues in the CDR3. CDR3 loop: CASSASSGGPWETQYF. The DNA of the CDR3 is TGTGCCAGCAGCGCGTCTAGCGGGGGCCCGTGGGAGACCCAGTACTTC.

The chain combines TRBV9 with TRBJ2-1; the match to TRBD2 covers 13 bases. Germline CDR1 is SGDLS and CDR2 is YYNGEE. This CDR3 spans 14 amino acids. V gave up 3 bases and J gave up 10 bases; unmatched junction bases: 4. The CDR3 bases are TGTGCCAGCAGCGCTGGACTAGCGGGGGACGAGCAGTTCTTC. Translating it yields CASSAGLAGDEQFF.

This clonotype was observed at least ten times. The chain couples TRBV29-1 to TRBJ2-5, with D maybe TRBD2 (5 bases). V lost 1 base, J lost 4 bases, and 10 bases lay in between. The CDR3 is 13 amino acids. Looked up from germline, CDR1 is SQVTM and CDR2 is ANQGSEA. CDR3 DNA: TGCAGCGTTGAAGTTGGAGGAGGAGAGACCCAGTACTTC. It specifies CSVEVGGGETQYF.

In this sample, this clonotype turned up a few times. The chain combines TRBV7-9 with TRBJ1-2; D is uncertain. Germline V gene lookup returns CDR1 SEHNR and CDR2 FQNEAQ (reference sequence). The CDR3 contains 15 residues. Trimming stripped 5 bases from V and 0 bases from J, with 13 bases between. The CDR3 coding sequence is TGTGCCAGCAGCCTGAAAAGTGTCGCTAACTATGGCTACACCTTC. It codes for CASSLKSVANYGYTF.

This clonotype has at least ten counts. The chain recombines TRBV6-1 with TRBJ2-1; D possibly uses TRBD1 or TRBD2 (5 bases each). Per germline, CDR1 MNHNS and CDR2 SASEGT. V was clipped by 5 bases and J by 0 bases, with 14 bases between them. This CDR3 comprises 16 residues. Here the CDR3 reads CASSRGTESSYNEQFF. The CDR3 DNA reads TGTGCCAGCAGTCGTGGGACGGAAAGCTCCTACAATGAGCAGTTCTTC.

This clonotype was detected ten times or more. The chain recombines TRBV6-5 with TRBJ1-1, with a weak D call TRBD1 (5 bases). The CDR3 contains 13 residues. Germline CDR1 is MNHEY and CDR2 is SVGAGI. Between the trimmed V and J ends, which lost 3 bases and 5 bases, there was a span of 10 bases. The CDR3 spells CASSYGGRTEAFF. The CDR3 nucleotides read TGTGCCAGCAGTTATGGGGGGAGGACTGAAGCTTTCTTT.

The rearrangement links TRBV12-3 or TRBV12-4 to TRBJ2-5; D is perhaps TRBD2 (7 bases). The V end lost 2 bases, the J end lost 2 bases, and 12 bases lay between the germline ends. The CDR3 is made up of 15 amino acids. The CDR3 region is CASSLTGGVQETQYF. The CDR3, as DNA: TGTGCCAGCAGTTTAACGGGGGGCGTACAAGAGACCCAGTACTTC.

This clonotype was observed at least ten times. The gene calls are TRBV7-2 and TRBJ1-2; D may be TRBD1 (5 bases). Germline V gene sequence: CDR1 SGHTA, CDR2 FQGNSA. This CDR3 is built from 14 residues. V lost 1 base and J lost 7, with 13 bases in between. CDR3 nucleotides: TGTGCCAGCAGCTTAGTTGCGGGGCCCTCTGGCTACACCTTC. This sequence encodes CASSLVAGPSGYTF.

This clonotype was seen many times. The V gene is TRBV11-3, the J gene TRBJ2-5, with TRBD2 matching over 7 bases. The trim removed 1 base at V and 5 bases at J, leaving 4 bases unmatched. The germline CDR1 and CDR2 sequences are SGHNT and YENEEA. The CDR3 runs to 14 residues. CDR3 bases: TGTGCCAGCAGCTTAGCCGGGGGGATGGAGACCCAGTACTTC. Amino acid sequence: CASSLAGGMETQYF.

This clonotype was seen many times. CDR3 nucleotide sequence: TGTGCCAGCAGGCCAAGGACCCCCCCCGCGCAGCCCCAGCATTTT. It yields the protein CASRPRTPPAQPQHF. This chain joins TRBV6-2 or TRBV6-3 and TRBJ1-5; D is unclear. V lost 6 bases, J lost 7 bases, and 19 bases lay in between. This CDR3 is built from 15 residues. Germline V CDR1 and CDR2: MNHEY, SVGEGT.

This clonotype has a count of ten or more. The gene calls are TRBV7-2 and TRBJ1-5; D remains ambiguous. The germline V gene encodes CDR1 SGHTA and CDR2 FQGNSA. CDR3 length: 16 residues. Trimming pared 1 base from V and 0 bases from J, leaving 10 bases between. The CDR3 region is CASSLVGGNSNQPQHF. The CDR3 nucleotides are TGTGCCAGCAGCTTAGTGGGCGGGAATAGCAATCAGCCCCAGCATTTT.

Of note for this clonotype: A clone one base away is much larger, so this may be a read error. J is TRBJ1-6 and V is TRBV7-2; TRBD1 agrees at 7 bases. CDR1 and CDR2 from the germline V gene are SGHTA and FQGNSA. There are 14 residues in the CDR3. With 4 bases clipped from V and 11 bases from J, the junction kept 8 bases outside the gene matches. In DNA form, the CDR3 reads TGTGCCAGCAGCTCCCCGGGACAGTATCCACCCCTCCACTTT. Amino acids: CASSSPGQYPPLHF.

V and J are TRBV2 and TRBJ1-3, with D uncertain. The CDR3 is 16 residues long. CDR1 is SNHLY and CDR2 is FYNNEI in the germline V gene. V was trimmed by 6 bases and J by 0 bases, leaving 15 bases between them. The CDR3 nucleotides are TGTGCCAGCAGGCGATCCCTCAGCTCCTCTGGAAACACCATATATTTT. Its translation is CASRRSLSSSGNTIYF.

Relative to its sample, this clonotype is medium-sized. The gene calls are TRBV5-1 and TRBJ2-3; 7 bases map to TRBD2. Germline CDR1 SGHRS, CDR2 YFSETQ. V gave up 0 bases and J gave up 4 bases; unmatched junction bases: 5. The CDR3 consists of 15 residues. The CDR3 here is CASSLETSTADTQYF. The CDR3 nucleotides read TGCGCCAGCAGCTTGGAGACTAGCACGGCAGATACGCAGTATTTT.

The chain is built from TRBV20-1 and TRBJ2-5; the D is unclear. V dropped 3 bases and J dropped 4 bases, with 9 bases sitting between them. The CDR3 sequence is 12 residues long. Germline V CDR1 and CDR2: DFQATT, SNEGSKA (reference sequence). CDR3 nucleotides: TGCAGTGCTAGCCGATCGGGAGAGACCCAGTACTTC. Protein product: CSASRSGETQYF.

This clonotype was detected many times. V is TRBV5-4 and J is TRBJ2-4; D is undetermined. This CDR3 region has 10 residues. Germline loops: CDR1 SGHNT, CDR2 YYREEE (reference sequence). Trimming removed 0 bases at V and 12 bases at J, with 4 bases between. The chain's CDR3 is CASSLGTQYF. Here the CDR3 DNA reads TGTGCCAGCAGCTTGGGGACTCAGTACTTC.

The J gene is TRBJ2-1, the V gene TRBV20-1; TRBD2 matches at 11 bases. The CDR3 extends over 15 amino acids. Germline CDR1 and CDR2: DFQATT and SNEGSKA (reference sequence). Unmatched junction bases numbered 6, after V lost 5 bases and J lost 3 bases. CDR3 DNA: TGCAGTGCTCGAACCGGGACTAGCGGCTACAATGAGCAGTTCTTC. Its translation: CSARTGTSGYNEQFF.

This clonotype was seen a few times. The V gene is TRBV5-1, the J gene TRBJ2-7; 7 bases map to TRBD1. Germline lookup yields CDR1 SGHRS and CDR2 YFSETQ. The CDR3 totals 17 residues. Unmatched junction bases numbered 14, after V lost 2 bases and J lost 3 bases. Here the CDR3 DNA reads TGCGCCAGCAGCTTCCAACCTCCGGGACAGCGGAGCTACGAGCAGTACTTC. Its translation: CASSFQPPGQRSYEQYF.